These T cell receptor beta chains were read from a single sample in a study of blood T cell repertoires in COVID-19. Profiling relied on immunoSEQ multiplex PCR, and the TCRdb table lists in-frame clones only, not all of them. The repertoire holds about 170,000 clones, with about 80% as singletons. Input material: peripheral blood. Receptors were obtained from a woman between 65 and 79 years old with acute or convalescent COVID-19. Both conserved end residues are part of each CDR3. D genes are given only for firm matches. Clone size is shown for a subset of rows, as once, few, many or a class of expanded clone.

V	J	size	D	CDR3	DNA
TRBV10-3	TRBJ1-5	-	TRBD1	CAISSDRSNQPQHF	TGTGCCATCAGTTCGGACAGGAGTAATCAGCCCCAGCATTTT
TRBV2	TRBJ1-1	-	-	CASWRYGQGSEGEAFF	TGTGCCAGCTGGCGCTATGGGCAGGGGAGTGAGGGTGAAGCTTTCTTT
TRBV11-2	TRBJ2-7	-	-	CASSLGYRGPAEQYF	TGTGCCAGCAGCTTAGGGTACAGAGGGCCCGCCGAGCAGTACTTC
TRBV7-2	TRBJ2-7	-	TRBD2	CASSPFSGTSYEQYF	TGTGCCAGCAGCCCCTTTAGCGGGACTTCCTACGAGCAGTACTTC
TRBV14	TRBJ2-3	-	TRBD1	CASSPHRGTDTQYF	TGTGCCAGCAGCCCTCACAGGGGAACAGATACGCAGTATTTT
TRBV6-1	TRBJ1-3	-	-	CASSEAGQGGNTIYF	TGTGCCAGCAGTGAAGCGGGTCAGGGTGGAAACACCATATATTTT
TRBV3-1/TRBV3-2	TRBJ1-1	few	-	CASSQRGLDTEAFF	TGTGCCAGCAGCCAACGGGGTTTAGACACTGAAGCTTTCTTT
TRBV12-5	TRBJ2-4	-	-	CASGKGEAKNIQYF	TGTGCTAGTGGTAAAGGGGAAGCCAAAAACATTCAGTACTTC
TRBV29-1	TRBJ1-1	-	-	CSVGSTLPNTEAFF	TGCAGCGTTGGATCGACATTACCGAACACTGAAGCTTTCTTT
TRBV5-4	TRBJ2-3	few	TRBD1	CASSLPPGQEADTQYF	TGTGCCAGCAGCCTTCCCCCGGGACAGGAGGCAGATACGCAGTATTTT
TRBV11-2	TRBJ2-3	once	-	CASSLAQGRTQYF	TGTGCCAGCAGCTTAGCCCAGGGCCGTACGCAGTATTTT
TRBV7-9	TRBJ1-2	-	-	CASSVGTDYGYTF	TGTGCCAGCAGCGTAGGGACTGACTATGGCTACACCTTC
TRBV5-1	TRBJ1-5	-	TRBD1	CASSLTGGSNQPQHF	TGCGCCAGCAGCTTGACAGGGGGCAGCAATCAGCCCCAGCATTTT
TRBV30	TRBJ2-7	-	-	CAWSYRAGEQYF	TGTGCCTGGAGCTACAGGGCTGGAGAGCAGTACTTC
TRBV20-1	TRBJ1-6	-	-	CSASGGPPDSPLHF	TGCAGTGCTAGTGGCGGTCCCCCGGATTCACCCCTCCACTTT
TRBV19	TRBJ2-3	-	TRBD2	CASRPGGGRSTDTQYF	TGTGCCAGTAGGCCCGGAGGCGGGAGGAGCACAGATACGCAGTATTTT
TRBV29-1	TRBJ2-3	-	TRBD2	CSVEGGLAGGRRDTQYF	TGCAGCGTTGAAGGTGGGCTAGCGGGAGGGCGCAGAGATACGCAGTATTTT
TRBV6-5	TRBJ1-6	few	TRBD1	CASTGQPNSPLHF	TGTGCCAGCACGGGACAGCCAAATTCACCCCTCCACTTT
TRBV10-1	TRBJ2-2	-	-	CATEQDGELFF	TGCGCCACCGAACAGGACGGGGAGCTGTTTTTT
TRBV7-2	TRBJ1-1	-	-	CASSRYTGNTEAFF	TGTGCCAGCAGCCGCTACACAGGGAACACTGAAGCTTTCTTT
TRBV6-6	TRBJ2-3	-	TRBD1	CASSYARGTDTQYF	TGTGCCAGCAGTTACGCCAGGGGGACAGATACGCAGTATTTT
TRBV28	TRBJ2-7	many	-	CASSSHIEQYF	TGTGCCAGCAGTTCCCACATTGAGCAGTACTTC
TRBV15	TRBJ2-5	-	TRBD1	CATSRARQGAWETQYF	TGTGCCACCAGCAGAGCACGTCAGGGGGCATGGGAGACCCAGTACTTC
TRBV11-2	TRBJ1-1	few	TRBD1	CASSLERGRTEAFF	TGTGCCAGCAGCTTAGAGAGGGGGCGAACTGAAGCTTTCTTT
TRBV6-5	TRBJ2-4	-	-	CASSYRDSKNIQYF	TGTGCCAGCAGTTACAGGGACTCCAAAAACATTCAGTACTTC
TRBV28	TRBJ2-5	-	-	CASTAAGETQYF	TGTGCCAGCACCGCCGCCGGTGAGACCCAGTACTTC
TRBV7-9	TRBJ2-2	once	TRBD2	CASLERGGGNTGELFF	TGTGCCAGCCTCGAGCGGGGGGGCGGTAACACCGGGGAGCTGTTTTTT
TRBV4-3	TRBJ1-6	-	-	CASSQEGTADSPLHF	TGCGCCAGCAGCCAAGAGGGCACAGCGGATTCACCCCTCCACTTT
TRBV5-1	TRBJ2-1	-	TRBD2	CASSSWTSVNEQFF	TGCGCCAGCAGCTCCTGGACTAGCGTCAATGAGCAGTTCTTC
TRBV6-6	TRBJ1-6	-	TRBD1	CASSRDRGSVNSPLHF	TGTGCCAGCAGTAGGGACAGGGGTTCGGTTAATTCACCCCTCCACTTT
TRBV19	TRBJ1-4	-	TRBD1	CASSIGGRGLLKLFF	TGTGCCAGTAGTATTGGGGGCAGGGGGCTATTGAAACTGTTTTTT
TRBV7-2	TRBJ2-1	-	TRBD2	CASSSPGLAGYNEQFF	TGTGCCAGCAGCTCTCCGGGACTAGCGGGGTACAATGAGCAGTTCTTC
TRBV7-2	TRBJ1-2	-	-	CASSPVAYGYTF	TGTGCCAGCAGCCCAGTGGCCTATGGCTACACCTTC
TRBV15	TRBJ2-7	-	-	CATSRDRRGSYEQYF	TGTGCCACCAGCAGAGATAGGAGAGGGTCCTACGAGCAGTACTTC
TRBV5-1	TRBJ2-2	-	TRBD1	CASSSGTDPGELFF	TGCGCCAGCAGCTCCGGGACAGACCCGGGGGAGCTGTTTTTT
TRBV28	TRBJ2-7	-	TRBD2	CASSPTLAEDEQYF	TGTGCCAGCAGTCCAACCCTAGCGGAGGACGAGCAGTACTTC
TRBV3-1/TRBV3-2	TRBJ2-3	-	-	CASSRNPGADTQYF	TGTGCCAGCAGCCGCAACCCGGGGGCAGATACGCAGTATTTT
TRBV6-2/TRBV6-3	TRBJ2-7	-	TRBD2	CASSYPPPSGRGVEQYF	TGTGCCAGCAGTTACCCGCCCCCTAGCGGGAGAGGTGTCGAGCAGTACTTC
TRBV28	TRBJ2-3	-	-	CASSSVGRGPAEDTQYF	TGTGCCAGCAGTTCCGTTGGGCGAGGGCCCGCCGAGGATACGCAGTATTTT
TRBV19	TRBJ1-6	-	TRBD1	CASSMTGGSPLHF	TGTGCCAGTAGTATGACAGGGGGTTCACCCCTCCACTTT
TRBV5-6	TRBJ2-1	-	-	CASSLLLIALSYNEQFF	TGTGCCAGCAGCTTGTTATTGATAGCGTTATCCTACAATGAGCAGTTCTTC
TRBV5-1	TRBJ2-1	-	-	CASSLAWGGDEQFF	TGCGCCAGCAGCTTGGCCTGGGGGGGCGATGAGCAGTTCTTC
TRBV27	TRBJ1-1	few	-	CASSPYGTPNTEAFF	TGTGCCAGCAGTCCTTACGGGACACCTAACACTGAAGCTTTCTTT
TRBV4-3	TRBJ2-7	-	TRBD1	CASSQAVSFGQVHYEQYF	TGCGCCAGCAGCCAAGCGGTTTCTTTCGGACAGGTACACTACGAGCAGTACTTC
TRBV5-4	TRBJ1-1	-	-	CASSGPGNMNTEAFF	TGTGCCAGCAGCGGCCCGGGGAACATGAACACTGAAGCTTTCTTT
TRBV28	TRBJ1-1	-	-	CASSSWGQNTEAFF	TGTGCCAGCAGTTCTTGGGGACAGAACACTGAAGCTTTCTTT
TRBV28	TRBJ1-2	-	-	CASSLVQVNYGYTF	TGTGCCAGCAGTTTGGTGCAGGTTAACTATGGCTACACCTTC
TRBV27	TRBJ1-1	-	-	CASTSQGTEAFF	TGTGCCAGCACCTCCCAGGGCACTGAAGCTTTCTTT
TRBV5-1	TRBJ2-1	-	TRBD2	CASSYGEGNEQFF	TGCGCCAGCAGCTACGGGGAGGGTAATGAGCAGTTCTTC
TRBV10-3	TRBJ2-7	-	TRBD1	CASRTGSIWEQYF	TGTGCCAGCCGGACAGGGTCGATATGGGAGCAGTACTTC
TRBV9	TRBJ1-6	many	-	CASSVGHSYNSPLHF	TGTGCCAGCAGCGTAGGACATTCCTATAATTCACCCCTCCACTTT
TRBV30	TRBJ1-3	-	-	CAWSLVRGASGNTIYF	TGTGCCTGGAGTCTAGTCAGGGGCGCTTCAGGAAACACCATATATTTT
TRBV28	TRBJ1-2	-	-	CASSSLGGDWNGYTF	TGTGCCAGCAGTTCACTTGGGGGGGACTGGAATGGCTACACCTTC
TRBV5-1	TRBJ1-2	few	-	CASRETANYGYTF	TGCGCCAGCAGGGAAACAGCTAACTATGGCTACACCTTC
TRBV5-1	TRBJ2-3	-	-	CASSSTRTDTQYF	TGCGCCAGCAGCTCTACCAGGACAGATACGCAGTATTTT